This T cell receptor (beta chain) emerged from a study of CD4 T cells in relation to SARS-CoV-2 and coronaviruses. Study information: TCR beta CDR3s were sequenced after approximately 11-day antigen culture of PBMCs.

Unexposed donor CD4+ T cells date from about 2011-2018, before the COVID-19 pandemic. CD4+ T cells were isolated from the cells after around 10 days of culture. Cultures received half-medium IL-2 refreshes on days 3 and 7. Germline CDR1 and CDR2: MNHEY and SVGAGI. Trimming cost V 6 bases and J 14 bases, with 11 bases left between them. The CDR3 is made up of 11 amino acids. This clone was counted a few times. No antigen is known for it. This table comes from immunoSEQ multiplex PCR, and its TCRdb copy is limited to in-frame clones, with some not included. The profile shows about 24,000 clones, approximately 76% of them singletons.

This chain joins TRBV6-5 and TRBJ1-6; D remains ambiguous. The receptor's source is a human donor in good health. The sequencing sample was made of CD4+ T cells from PBMCs, cultured in vitro. DNA of the CDR3: TGTGCCAGCAGCCGAATGTTGACCCTCCACTTT. It is translated as CASSRMLTLHF.